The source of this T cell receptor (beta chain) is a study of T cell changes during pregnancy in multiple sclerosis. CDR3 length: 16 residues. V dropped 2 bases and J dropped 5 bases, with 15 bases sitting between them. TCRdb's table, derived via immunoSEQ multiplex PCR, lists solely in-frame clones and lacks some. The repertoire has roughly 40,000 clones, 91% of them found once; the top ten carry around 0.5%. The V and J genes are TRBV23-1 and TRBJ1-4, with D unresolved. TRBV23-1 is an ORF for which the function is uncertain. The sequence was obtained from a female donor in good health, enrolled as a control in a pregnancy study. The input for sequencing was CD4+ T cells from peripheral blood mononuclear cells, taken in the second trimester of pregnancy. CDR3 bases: TGCGCCAGCAGTCAAAACCGCCGGTGCGAGAATGAAAAACTGTTTTTT. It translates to CASSQNRRCENEKLFF.